Reported below is one T cell receptor beta chain. Sample-barcoded 5' priming and a J-beta primer mix drove a second PCR of 7 to 11 cycles. In TCRdb, the 5' RACE reads were re-called with MiXCR into one record per CDR3 protein. The table shows 550,000 to 750,000 distinct CDR3 sequences, with 21% occurring only once. CDR1 is MNHNS and CDR2 is SASEGT in the germline V gene. V lost 5 bases to trimming and J lost 6 bases; unmatched junction nucleotides: 7. This CDR3 contains 14 residues. This entry comes from a study of blood T cells in healthy people across ages. This sequence originates from a man between 65 and 85 years old in good health. Sequences were obtained from blood. V and J are TRBV6-1 and TRBJ2-1, with 7 positions matching TRBD2. In DNA, the CDR3 is TGTGCCAGCAGTCGGTCAGCGGGAACCAATGAGCAGTTCTTC. It encodes CASSRSAGTNEQFF.